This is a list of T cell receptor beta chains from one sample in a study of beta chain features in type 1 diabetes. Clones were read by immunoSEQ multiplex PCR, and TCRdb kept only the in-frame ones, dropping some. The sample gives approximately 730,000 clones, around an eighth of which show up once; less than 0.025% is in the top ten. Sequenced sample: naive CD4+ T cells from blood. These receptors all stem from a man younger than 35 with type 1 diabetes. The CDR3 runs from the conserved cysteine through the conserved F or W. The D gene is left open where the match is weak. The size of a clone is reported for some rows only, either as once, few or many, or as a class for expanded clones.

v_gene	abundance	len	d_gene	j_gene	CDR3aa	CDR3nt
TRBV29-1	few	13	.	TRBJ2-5	CSVGGEVGETQYF	TGCAGCGTAGGGGGGGAGGTAGGAGAGACCCAGTACTTC
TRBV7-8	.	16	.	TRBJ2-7	CASSSISGGSLYEQYF	TGTGCCAGCAGCTCCATATCGGGCGGATCATTATACGAGCAGTACTTC
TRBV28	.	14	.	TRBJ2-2	CASSHRVGTGELFF	TGTGCCAGCAGCCACAGGGTGGGCACCGGGGAGCTGTTTTTT
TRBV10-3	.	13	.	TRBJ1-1	CAISETENTEAFF	TGTGCCATCAGTGAGACCGAGAACACTGAAGCTTTCTTT
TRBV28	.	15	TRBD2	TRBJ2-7	CASITGTSGGYEQYF	TGTGCCAGCATTACTGGGACTAGCGGGGGATACGAGCAGTACTTC
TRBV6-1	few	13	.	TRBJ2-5	CASSPTREGTQYF	TGTGCCAGCAGCCCCACGAGGGAAGGAACCCAGTACTTC
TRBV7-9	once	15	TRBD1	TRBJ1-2	CASSLAGTGWYGYTF	TGTGCCAGCAGCTTAGCCGGGACAGGGTGGTATGGCTACACCTTC
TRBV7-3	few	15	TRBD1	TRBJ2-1	CASSLVRTGLNEQFF	TGTGCCAGCAGCTTAGTTCGGACAGGGTTGAATGAGCAGTTCTTC
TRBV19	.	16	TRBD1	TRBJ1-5	CASSILGQGRTQPQHF	TGTGCCAGTAGTATACTGGGACAGGGACGGACTCAGCCCCAGCATTTT
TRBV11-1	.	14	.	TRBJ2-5	CASSPRLVQETQYF	TGTGCCAGCAGCCCCCGACTGGTCCAAGAGACCCAGTACTTC
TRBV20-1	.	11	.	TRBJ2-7	CSARGVYEQYF	TGCAGTGCTAGAGGAGTTTACGAGCAGTACTTC
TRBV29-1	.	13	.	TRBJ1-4	CSAHRVDNEKLFF	TGCAGCGCCCACAGGGTGGATAATGAAAAACTGTTTTTT
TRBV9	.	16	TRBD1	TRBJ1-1	CASSVDGTALYTEAFF	TGTGCCAGCAGCGTAGATGGGACAGCACTTTATACTGAAGCTTTCTTT
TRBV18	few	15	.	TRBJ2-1	CASSPGTATGNEQFF	TGTGCCAGCTCACCCGGGACCGCCACGGGGAATGAGCAGTTCTTC
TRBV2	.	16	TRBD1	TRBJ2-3	CASSGQGAGSTDTQYF	TGTGCCAGCAGTGGACAGGGGGCCGGGAGCACAGATACGCAGTATTTT
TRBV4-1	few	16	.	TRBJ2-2	CASSQAEAATPGELFF	TGCGCCAGCAGCCAAGCGGAGGCAGCGACCCCCGGGGAGCTGTTTTTT
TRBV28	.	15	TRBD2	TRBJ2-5	CASSLGGGLGETQYF	TGTGCCAGCAGCCTTGGGGGGGGTCTGGGAGAGACCCAGTACTTC
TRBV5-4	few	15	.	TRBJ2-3	CASSLRAVRGDTQYF	TGTGCCAGCAGCTTGAGAGCGGTCCGCGGAGATACGCAGTATTTT
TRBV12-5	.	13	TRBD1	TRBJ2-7	CASGLGQGREQYF	TGTGCTAGTGGTTTGGGACAGGGTCGCGAGCAGTACTTC
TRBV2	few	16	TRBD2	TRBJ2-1	CASRGTSGGAYNEQFF	TGTGCCAGCAGGGGGACTAGCGGGGGTGCCTACAATGAGCAGTTCTTC
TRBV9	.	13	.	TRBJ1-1	CASSPQIVDRAFF	TGTGCCAGCAGCCCCCAGATAGTCGACAGAGCTTTCTTT
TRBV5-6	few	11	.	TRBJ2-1	CASSLMDEQFF	TGTGCCAGCAGCTTAATGGATGAGCAGTTCTTC
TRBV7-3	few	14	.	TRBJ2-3	CASSFQGMTDTQYF	TGTGCCAGCAGCTTCCAGGGGATGACAGATACGCAGTATTTT
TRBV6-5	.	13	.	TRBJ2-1	CASSYSIERVQFF	TGTGCCAGCAGTTATTCGATTGAGCGGGTGCAGTTCTTC
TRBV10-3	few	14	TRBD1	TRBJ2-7	CAISTGQGAYEQYF	TGTGCCATCAGTACAGGACAGGGGGCTTACGAGCAGTACTTC
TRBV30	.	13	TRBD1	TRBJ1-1	CAWDRGLNTEAFF	TGTGCCTGGGACAGGGGTTTGAACACTGAAGCTTTCTTT
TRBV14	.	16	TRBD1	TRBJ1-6	CASSQRTGGYNSPLHF	TGTGCCAGCAGCCAAAGGACAGGGGGCTATAATTCACCCCTCCACTTT
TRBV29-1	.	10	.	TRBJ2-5	CSAYKETQYF	TGCAGCGCCTACAAAGAGACCCAGTACTTC
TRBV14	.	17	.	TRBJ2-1	CASSLFSRLGWENEQFF	TGTGCCAGCAGCCTGTTTTCCCGGCTGGGGTGGGAGAATGAGCAGTTCTTC
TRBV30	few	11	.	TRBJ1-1	CAWRTGGEAFF	TGTGCCTGGAGGACCGGGGGTGAAGCTTTCTTT
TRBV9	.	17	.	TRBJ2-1	CASSVGGHSNTYNEQFF	TGTGCCAGCAGCGTGGGTGGACACAGTAACACCTACAATGAGCAGTTCTTC
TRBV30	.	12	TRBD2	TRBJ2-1	CAWGLAGAEQFF	TGTGCCTGGGGACTAGCGGGGGCTGAGCAGTTCTTC
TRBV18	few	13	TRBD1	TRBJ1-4	CASSQDRDEKLFF	TGTGCCAGCTCGCAGGACAGGGATGAAAAACTGTTTTTT
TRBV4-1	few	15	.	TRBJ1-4	CASSQDRPENEKLFF	TGCGCCAGCAGCCAAGATAGGCCAGAAAATGAAAAACTGTTTTTT
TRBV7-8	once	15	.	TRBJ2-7	CASSPTGLYPYEQYF	TGTGCCAGCAGCCCCACGGGACTTTACCCCTACGAGCAGTACTTC